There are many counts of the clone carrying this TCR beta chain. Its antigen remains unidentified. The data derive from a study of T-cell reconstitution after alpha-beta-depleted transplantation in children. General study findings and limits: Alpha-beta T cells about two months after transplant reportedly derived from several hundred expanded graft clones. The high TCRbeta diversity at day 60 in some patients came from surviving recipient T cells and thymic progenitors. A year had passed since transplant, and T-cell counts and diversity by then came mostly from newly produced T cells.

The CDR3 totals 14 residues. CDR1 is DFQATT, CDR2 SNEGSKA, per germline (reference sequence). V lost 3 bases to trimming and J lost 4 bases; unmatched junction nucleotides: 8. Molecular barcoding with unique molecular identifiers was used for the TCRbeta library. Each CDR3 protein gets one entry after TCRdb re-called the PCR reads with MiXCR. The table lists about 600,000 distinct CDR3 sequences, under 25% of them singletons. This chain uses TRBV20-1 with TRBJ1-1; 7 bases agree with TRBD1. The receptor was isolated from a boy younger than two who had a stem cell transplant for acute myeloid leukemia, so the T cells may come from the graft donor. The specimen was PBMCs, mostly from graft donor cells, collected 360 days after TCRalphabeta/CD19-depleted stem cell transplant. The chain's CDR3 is CSARGTGALTEAFF. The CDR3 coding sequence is TGCAGTGCTAGGGGCACAGGGGCGCTCACTGAAGCTTTCTTT.